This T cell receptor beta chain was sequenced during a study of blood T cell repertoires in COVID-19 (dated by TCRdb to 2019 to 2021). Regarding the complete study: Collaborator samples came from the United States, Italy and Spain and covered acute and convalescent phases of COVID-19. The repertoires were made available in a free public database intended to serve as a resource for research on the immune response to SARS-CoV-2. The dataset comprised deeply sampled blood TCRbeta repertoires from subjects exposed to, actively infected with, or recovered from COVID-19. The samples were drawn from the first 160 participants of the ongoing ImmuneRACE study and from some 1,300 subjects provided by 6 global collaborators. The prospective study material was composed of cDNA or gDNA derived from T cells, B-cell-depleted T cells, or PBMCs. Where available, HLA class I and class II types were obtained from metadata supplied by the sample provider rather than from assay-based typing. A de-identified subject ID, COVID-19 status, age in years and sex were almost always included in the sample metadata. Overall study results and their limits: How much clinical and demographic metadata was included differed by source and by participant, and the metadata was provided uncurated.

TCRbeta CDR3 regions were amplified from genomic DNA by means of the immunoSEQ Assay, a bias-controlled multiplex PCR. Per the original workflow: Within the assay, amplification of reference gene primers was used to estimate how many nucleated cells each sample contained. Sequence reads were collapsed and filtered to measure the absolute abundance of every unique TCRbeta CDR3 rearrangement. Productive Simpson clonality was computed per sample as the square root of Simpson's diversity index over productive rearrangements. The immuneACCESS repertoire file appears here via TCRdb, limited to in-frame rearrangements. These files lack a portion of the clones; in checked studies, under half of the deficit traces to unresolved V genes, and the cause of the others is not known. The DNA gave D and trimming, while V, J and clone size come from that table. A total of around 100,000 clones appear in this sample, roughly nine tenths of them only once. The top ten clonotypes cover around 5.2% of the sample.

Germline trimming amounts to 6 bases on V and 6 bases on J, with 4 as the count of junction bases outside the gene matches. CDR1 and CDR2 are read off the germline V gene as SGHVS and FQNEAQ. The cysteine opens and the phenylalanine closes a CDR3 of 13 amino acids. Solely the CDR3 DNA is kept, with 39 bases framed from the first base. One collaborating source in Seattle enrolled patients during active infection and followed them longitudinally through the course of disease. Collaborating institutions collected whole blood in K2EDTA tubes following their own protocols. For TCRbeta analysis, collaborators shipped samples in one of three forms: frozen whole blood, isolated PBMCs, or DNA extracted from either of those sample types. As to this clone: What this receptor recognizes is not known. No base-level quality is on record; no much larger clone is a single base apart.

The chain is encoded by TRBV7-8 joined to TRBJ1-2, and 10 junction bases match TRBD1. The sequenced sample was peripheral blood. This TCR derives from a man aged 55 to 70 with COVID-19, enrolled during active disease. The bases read TGTGCCAGCAGTTCGGACAGGGGGAATGGCTACACCTTC. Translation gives CASSSDRGNGYTF.